Reported below is one T cell receptor beta chain. The target of this receptor is not known. It has no much larger one-base neighbor in the sample; base qualities were not kept. The CDR3 regions of human TCRbeta chains were analyzed by immunosequencing. In the original analysis: Repertoire TCRs were matched against a reference library of SARS-CoV-2-specific TCRs generated with the MIRA antigen-specificity platform. Breadth was defined as the fraction of unique TCRs that were SARS-CoV-2-associated, and depth was defined as the fraction of total T cells that were SARS-CoV-2-associated. Using the MIRA data, each spike-specific TCR was assigned both to the spike region to which the TCR was reactive and to a CD4 or CD8 class. Log10-transformed breadth and depth values were compared by one-way ANOVA with Sidak's multiple comparisons tests. The source is immuneACCESS, and TCRdb retained only in-frame sequences with V and J called. Part of the clones is not carried over; for the studies checked, unresolved V genes explain less than half of this, and the remainder is unexplained. D and trimming were read from the DNA, whereas the V and J calls and clone size are those reported in that table. The sample table records tens of thousands of clones; 75% to 90% of these occur just once. About 2.2% of the sample goes to the ten largest clones.

This sample was taken from a study of T cell responses to AZD1222 COVID-19 vaccine (dated by TCRdb to the early 2020s). About the study as a whole: AZD1222 recipients with second doses at about 4 weeks or about 12 weeks were pooled, because spike-specific TCR depth and breadth did not differ between schedules. Enrollment into the trials was organized by age into subgroups of 18-55, 56-69 and 70-plus years, and those subgroups contained roughly 160, 29 and 62 TCR-sequenced participants, respectively. A total of 240 or so trial participants underwent TCR sequencing, of whom 207 had received two doses of AZD1222 and 26 had received two doses of the MenACWY control vaccine. The study at large found these results: Most participants were white British and females outnumbered males, and the authors suggested that clonal diversity may have been underestimated. After two AZD1222 doses, spike-specific TCR breadth and depth were significantly higher than at day 0 and than in MenACWY recipients. Vaccine-associated CD4 TCRs spanned the whole spike protein, with dominant responses in regions 160-218 and 743-854. Epitopes outside the regions mutated in the B.1.351 and B.1.1.7 variants were reportedly recognized by nearly half of the unique spike-specific TCRs. Conclusions about previously exposed vaccinees were limited because only 5 or 6 AZD1222 recipients were SARS-CoV-2 seropositive at baseline. Because no day 14 peak-response samples were available, repertoires were characterized only after the peak T cell response. The 56-69-year group was small, and its depth increase did not reach significance, likely because of low power.

Reading the germline V gene gives CDR1 MNHGY and CDR2 SAAAGT. The CDR3 spans 15 residues, from the cysteine through the phenylalanine. Only the CDR3 region is kept as DNA, spanning 45 bases read in frame from base 1. At the junction V is shortened by 8 bases and J by 6 bases; bases outside the gene matches: 15. This sample's time point label indicates: baseline before first vaccination. Vaccinee samples came from UK trials COV001 and COV002, including a single-blind randomized controlled phase 2/3 trial of AZD1222 (ChAdOx1 nCoV-19) in healthy adults. For TCRbeta chain sequencing, PBMC samples were collected from trial participants at day 0 and at day 28 after the second dose.

The TCR sequence derives from an adult in good health. The rearranged segments are TRBV6-8 and TRBJ2-7; 8 nucleotides in the junction match TRBD2. The sequenced sample was peripheral blood, obtained on day 0 of AZD1222 vaccination. In nucleotide form, the sequence is TGTGCCAGCGAACCACGGACTAGCCGGGAGTCCGAGCAGTACTTC. It translates to CASEPRTSRESEQYF.